This T cell receptor (beta chain) is drawn from a study of blood T cell repertoires in COVID-19. Study-level information: The United States, Italy and Spain supplied acute and convalescent COVID-19 samples. T cells, B-cell-depleted T cells, or PBMCs supplied cDNA or gDNA.

In the original analysis: By means of reference gene primer amplification, nucleated cell counts were estimated. The method was immunoSEQ multiplex PCR; TCRdb's version includes in-frame clones alone and lacks a portion of them. For V, J and clone size, that table is used; D and trimming come from the DNA. The sample contains 100,000 or so clones, about two thirds of which appear only once. This receptor was identified in a woman aged 80 or over with acute or convalescent COVID-19. The sample comprised peripheral blood.

This CDR3 is CASSVTSGGDNEQFF. The CDR3 coding sequence is TGTGCCAGCAGCGTTACTAGCGGGGGGGACAATGAGCAGTTCTTC. This chain connects TRBV2 to TRBJ2-1; 13 nucleotides match TRBD2. J gave up 5 bases and V 6 bases, and 4 bases lay outside the gene matches. Germline CDR1 and CDR2: SNHLY and FYNNEI. The CDR3 extends over 15 amino acids.